The 22 T cell receptor beta chains below all came from one sample that was sequenced in a study of cytomegalovirus exposure and HLA in healthy donors. This PCR relied on a set of 60 Vbeta primers and 13 Jbeta primers. The protocol was immunoSEQ multiplex PCR, while the TCRdb copy is restricted to in-frame clones and leaves out a portion. The sample consists of approximately 160,000 clones, 65% to 80% of them appearing once. The sequenced material came from PBMCs. These receptors were taken from a woman aged 35 to 49 in good health and CMV-seropositive.

The chain has TRBV27 and TRBJ2-1; 10 bases are a match to TRBD1. The CDR3 consists of 16 residues. Unmatched junction bases numbered 7, after V lost 5 bases and J lost 3 bases. CDR1 MNHEY and CDR2 SMNVEV come from the germline V gene (reference sequence). This chain's CDR3 is CASSPMTGGLYNEQFF. The CDR3 DNA reads as TGTGCCAGCAGTCCCATGACAGGGGGCCTCTACAATGAGCAGTTCTTC.

The rearrangement uses TRBV7-2 and TRBJ2-7; D perhaps matches TRBD2 (6 bases). From germline, CDR1 is SGHTA and CDR2 FQGNSA. This CDR3 has 14 amino acids. The ends were cut back, 6 bases at V and 2 bases at J, with 14 bases in the middle. The CDR3 is CASRPTDYAYEQYF. For the CDR3, the DNA is TGTGCCAGCAGACCGACGGACTACGCCTACGAGCAGTACTTC.

This chain links TRBV9 with TRBJ2-6; D remains ambiguous. Deletions cut 0 bases from V and 1 base from J, with 14 bases between. Germline values: CDR1 SGDLS, CDR2 YYNGEE. There are 18 residues in the CDR3. CDR3 bases: TGTGCCAGCAGCGTAGGTATCGGGTATGAATCTGGGGCCAACGTCCTGACTTTC. It encodes CASSVGIGYESGANVLTF.

This clone was seen a single time. This chain uses TRBV7-2 with TRBJ2-5; 7 nucleotides align to TRBD2. This CDR3 contains 13 residues. Germline CDR1 and CDR2: SGHTA and FQGNSA. V lost 6 bases to trimming and J lost 4 bases; unmatched junction nucleotides: 5. In DNA, the CDR3 is TGTGCCAGCAGTCCGGGCGGGAGAGAGACCCAGTACTTC. Its protein product is CASSPGGRETQYF. The full variable domain, with the rest looked up from reference TRBV7-2 and TRBJ2-5, is GAGVSQSPSNKVTEKGKDVELRCDPISGHTALYWYRQSLGQGLEFLIYFQGNSAPDKSGLPSDRFSAERTGGSVSTLTIQRTQQEDSAVYLCASSPGGRETQYFGPGTRLLVL.

This chain links TRBV15 with TRBJ2-7, with TRBD1 matching 9 bases. This CDR3 is 13 amino acids long. Germline V gene data show CDR1 as LNHNV and CDR2 as YYDKDF (reference sequence). J lost 3 bases, V lost 5 bases, and 2 bases had no gene match. The CDR3 bases are TGTGCCACCAGCTTGGACAGGGGCTACGAGCAGTACTTC. Translation: CATSLDRGYEQYF. Full variable domain (missing parts from reference TRBV15 and TRBJ2-7): DAMVIQNPRYQVTQFGKPVTLSCSQTLNHNVMYWYQQKSSQAPKLLFHYYDKDFNNEADTPDNFQSRRPNTSFCFLDIRSPGLGDTAMYLCATSLDRGYEQYFGPGTRLTVT.

A single count supports this clone. The V gene is TRBV19, the J gene TRBJ2-7; 8 bases line up with TRBD1. Germline V gene sequence: CDR1 LNHDA, CDR2 SQIVND (reference sequence). The CDR3 contains 15 residues. J lost 0 bases, V lost 7 bases, and 8 bases had no gene match. In DNA, the CDR3 is TGTGCCAGTACTAATGAGGGGACAGGCTCCTACGAGCAGTACTTC. It codes for CASTNEGTGSYEQYF.

In its sample, this clone was seen once. The genes are TRBV15 and TRBJ2-7; tentative D call: TRBD1 (5 bases). The CDR3 covers 12 residues. The germline V gene encodes CDR1 LNHNV and CDR2 YYDKDF (reference sequence). The DNA of the CDR3 is TGTGCATTTACGACAGACATCTACGAGCAGTACTTC. It specifies CAFTTDIYEQYF. The full variable domain, rest sourced from reference TRBV15 and TRBJ2-7, is DAMVIQNPRYQVTQFGKPVTLSCSQTLNHNVMYWYQQKSSQAPKLLFHYYDKDFNNEADTPDNFQSRRPNTSFCFLDIRSPGLGDTAMYLCAFTTDIYEQYFGPGTRLTVT.

This chain uses TRBV5-1 with TRBJ1-1; perhaps TRBD1 as D (5 bases). The CDR3 contains 14 residues. The V gene lost 7 bases and the J gene lost 1 base, with 14 bases spanning the gap. CDR1 is SGHRS and CDR2 is YFSETQ in the germline V gene. CDR3 in DNA: TGCGCCAGCCGGTCCCAGGGCTCGAACACTGAAGCTTTCTTT. It yields the protein CASRSQGSNTEAFF.

The V call is TRBV9, the J call TRBJ2-3, with D maybe TRBD2 (6 bases). Germline-derived CDR1 and CDR2 are SGDLS and YYNGEE. This CDR3 is 14 amino acids long. Between the trimmed V and J ends, which lost 0 bases and 4 bases, there was a span of 9 bases. CDR3 amino acids: CASSVAPSADTQYF. CDR3 bases: TGTGCCAGCAGCGTAGCCCCTAGCGCAGATACGCAGTATTTT.

This chain uses TRBV9 with TRBJ2-7, with D possibly matching TRBD2 (5 bases). CDR3 length: 12 amino acids. Germline-derived CDR1 and CDR2 are SGDLS and YYNGEE. The germline V and J ends were trimmed by 0 bases and 8 bases, with 9 bases remaining between them. CDR3 DNA: TGTGCCAGCAGCGTAGTTGGGGAGCAGCAGTACTTC. This sequence encodes CASSVVGEQQYF. Drawing the rest from reference TRBV9 and TRBJ2-7, the complete variable domain is DSGVTQTPKHLITATGQRVTLRCSPRSGDLSVYWYQQSLDQGLQFLIQYYNGEERAKGNILERFSAQQFPDLHSELNLSSLELGDSALYFCASSVVGEQQYFGPGTRLTVT.

The chain employs TRBV2 and TRBJ2-7; TRBD2 matches at 7 bases. V was pared by 5 bases and J by 2 bases, with 6 bases of the junction left unmatched. Germline CDR1 reads SNHLY; CDR2 reads FYNNEI. This CDR3 has 14 residues. CDR3 sequence reads: CASSRGAGAYEQYF. For the CDR3, the DNA is TGTGCCAGCAGTCGGGGCGCGGGGGCCTACGAGCAGTACTTC. Combining the CDR3 with reference TRBV2 and TRBJ2-7 gives the whole variable domain EPEVTQTPSHQVTQMGQEVILRCVPISNHLYFYWYRQILGQKVEFLVSFYNNEISEKSEIFDDQFSVERPDGSNFTLKIRSTKLEDSAMYFCASSRGAGAYEQYFGPGTRLTVT.

This sequence joins TRBV7-2 and TRBJ2-7; TRBD2 is a possible D gene (6 bases). Deletions cut 4 bases from V and 4 bases from J, with 11 bases between. CDR3 length equals 13 residues. Germline-derived CDR1 and CDR2 are SGHTA and FQGNSA. The CDR3 sequence is CASSSRRGYEQYF. CDR3 sequence (DNA): TGTGCCAGCAGCTCCCGACGGGGGTACGAGCAGTACTTC.

J is TRBJ1-1 and V is TRBV11-3; 10 positions match TRBD1. The CDR3 sequence is 16 residues long. The J segment lost 7 bases and the V segment lost 4 bases, leaving 12 bases of the junction unmatched. The V gene's germline CDR1 is SGHNT and CDR2 YENEEA. In DNA form, the CDR3 reads TGTGCCAGCAGCTGGGAGGCCGGGACAGGGGAGGGTGAAGCTTTCTTT. This translates into CASSWEAGTGEGEAFF.

This clone was counted once. A junction end diverges from the germline sequence, so it may reflect a read error. The chain carries TRBV5-1 and TRBJ1-2; D is possibly TRBD1 (5 bases). Germline V gene lookup returns CDR1 SGHRS and CDR2 YFSETQ. This CDR3 has 13 amino acids. Written as DNA, the CDR3 is TGCGCCAGCCGGCAAGGGGATAACCATGGCTACACCTTC. Translating gives CASRQGDNHGYTF.

The chain uses TRBV30 and TRBJ2-2; no definite D call. Germline V CDR1 and CDR2: GTSNPN, SVGIG (reference sequence). Trimming pared 2 bases from V and 0 bases from J, leaving 7 bases between. This CDR3 is 14 amino acids long. CDR3 coding DNA: TGTGCCTGGAGTCTCCGGGCGAACACCGGGGAGCTGTTTTTT. The encoded protein is CAWSLRANTGELFF.

This chain uses TRBV15 with TRBJ1-2; 7 bases map to TRBD1. Germline V gene data show CDR1 as LNHNV and CDR2 as YYDKDF (reference sequence). With 2 bases clipped from V and 1 base from J, the junction kept 7 bases outside the gene matches. CDR3 length: 16 residues. In DNA form, the CDR3 reads TGTGCCACCAGCAGAAACTTCTGGACAGGTAACTATGGCTACACCTTC. It encodes CATSRNFWTGNYGYTF.

This clone was seen more than once but under ten times. This chain connects TRBV29-1 to TRBJ1-4, with D unclear. From germline, CDR1 is SQVTM and CDR2 ANQGSEA. There are 13 residues in the CDR3. Trimming pared 2 bases from V and 4 bases from J, leaving 8 bases between. CDR3: CSVEFTDNEKLFF. The CDR3 bases are TGCAGCGTTGAATTCACAGATAATGAAAAACTGTTTTTT. Filled out from reference TRBV29-1 and TRBJ1-4, the complete variable domain reads SAVISQKPSRDICQRGTSLTIQCQVDSQVTMMFWYRQQPGQSLTLIATANQGSEATYESGFVIDKFPISRPNLTFSTLTVSNMSPEDSSIYLCSVEFTDNEKLFFGSGTQLSVL.

J is TRBJ2-7 and V is TRBV6-5; D is undetermined. There are 12 residues in the CDR3. Trimming left V 6 bases short and J 5 bases short, with 11 bases between. Germline CDR1 and CDR2: MNHEY and SVGAGI. This CDR3 reads CASSMNRDEQYF. The CDR3, as DNA: TGTGCCAGCAGCATGAACCGGGACGAGCAGTACTTC.

CDR3 sequence: CASGSARDRVSNEQYF. DNA for the CDR3: TGTGCTAGTGGTTCGGCCCGGGACAGGGTGTCCAACGAGCAGTACTTC. This chain links TRBV12-5 with TRBJ2-7, with TRBD1 identical over 9 bases. CDR3 length equals 16 residues. Germline values: CDR1 LGHNT, CDR2 FRNRAP. J gave up 5 bases and V 4 bases, and 12 bases lay outside the gene matches.

The gene calls are TRBV19 and TRBJ1-5, with D tentatively TRBD1 (6 bases). Trimming cost V 4 bases and J 3 bases, with 10 bases left between them. The CDR3 sequence is 14 residues long. Germline assignment: CDR1 LNHDA and CDR2 SQIVND (reference sequence). CDR3 amino acids: CASSTTGNNQPQHF. CDR3 nucleotide sequence: TGTGCCAGTAGTACGACAGGAAACAATCAGCCCCAGCATTTT.

The chain couples TRBV2 to TRBJ1-1; D is possibly TRBD1 (6 bases). The CDR3 extends over 14 amino acids. The V gene lost 7 bases and the J gene lost 0 bases, with 12 bases spanning the gap. Germline V CDR1 and CDR2: SNHLY, FYNNEI. In nucleotides, the CDR3 is TGTGCCAGCATAAACAGGGTCTTGAACACTGAAGCTTTCTTT. Translated: CASINRVLNTEAFF.

The gene calls are TRBV6-6 and TRBJ2-7, with 7 bases aligning to TRBD1. V dropped 7 bases and J dropped 3; count of bases not matched to a gene: 9. The germline V gene has CDR1 MNHNY and CDR2 SVGAGI (reference sequence). The CDR3 consists of 14 residues. CDR3 DNA sequence: TGTGCCAGCACCTTACAGGGGACCCTCTACGAGCAGTACTTC. Protein: CASTLQGTLYEQYF.